Detailed here is one T cell receptor beta chain. Its antigen is undetermined. This specimen comes from a study of T cell responses to AZD1222 COVID-19 vaccine. Notes on the study in general: Increased Spike-specific TCR breadth and depth were observed after two AZD1222 doses. Repertoire sampling happened only post peak T cell response. Females outnumbered males among donors, who were mostly white British; clonal diversity was possibly underestimated.

The CDR3 length is 14 residues. Trimming stripped 1 base from V and 6 bases from J, with 10 bases between. The germline V gene has CDR1 MNHEY and CDR2 SVGEGT. Profiling relied on immunoSEQ multiplex PCR, and the TCRdb table lists in-frame clones only, not all of them. In the table there are 90,000 to 130,000 clones, roughly 89% of which are singletons. The source material was peripheral blood, sampled 28 days after the second AZD1222 dose. The origin of this receptor is an adult who received the AZD1222 COVID-19 vaccine. This chain joins TRBV6-2 or TRBV6-3 and TRBJ2-1; no reliable D call. This CDR3 reads CASSYLGLGNEQFF. CDR3 sequence (DNA): TGTGCCAGCAGTTACTTGGGCCTAGGCAATGAGCAGTTCTTC.